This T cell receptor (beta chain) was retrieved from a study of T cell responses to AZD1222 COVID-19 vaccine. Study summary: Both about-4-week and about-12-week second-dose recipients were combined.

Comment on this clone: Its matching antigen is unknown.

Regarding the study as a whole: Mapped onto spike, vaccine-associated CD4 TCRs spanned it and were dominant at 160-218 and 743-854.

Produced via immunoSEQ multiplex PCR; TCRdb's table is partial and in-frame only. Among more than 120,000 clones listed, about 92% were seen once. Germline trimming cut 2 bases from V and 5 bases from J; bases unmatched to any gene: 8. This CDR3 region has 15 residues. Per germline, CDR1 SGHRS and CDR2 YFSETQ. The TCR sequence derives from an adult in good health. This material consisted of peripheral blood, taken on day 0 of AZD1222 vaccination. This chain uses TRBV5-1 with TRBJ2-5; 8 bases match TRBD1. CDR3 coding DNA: TGCGCCAGCAGCTTAGGCCAGGGGGCAGGGGAGACCCAGTACTTC. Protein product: CASSLGQGAGETQYF.